The 2 T cell receptor beta chains presented below share a single source sample, sequenced in a study of tumor and adjacent non-tumor tissue in lung cancer. No cell sorting was done before RNA was extracted from the tissue. More than 3 cm separated this lung sample from the edge of the tumor. Three rounds of nested PCR, following a modified ARM-PCR protocol, produced the TCRbeta library. A single record per CDR3 protein comes from TCRdb applying MiXCR to the multiplex PCR reads. The table shows more than 55,000 distinct CDR3 sequences, with under 80% occurring only once. What was sequenced was distant non-tumor lung tissue. The receptor source for this set is a man aged 55-75 years with non-small cell lung cancer.

The chain uses TRBV24-1 and TRBJ1-1; 7 nucleotides agree with TRBD1. The ends lost 9 bases at V and 4 bases at J; junction bases unmatched: 10. From germline, CDR1 is KGHDR and CDR2 SFDVKD. The CDR3 is 14 amino acids. The CDR3 nucleotides read TGTGCCACCCGACCAGGGGGGGAAGGCACTGAAGCTTTCTTT. Protein product: CATRPGGEGTEAFF.

For this clonotype: It may be a read error: a sequence one base away is much more abundant. V is TRBV28 and J is TRBJ2-1; maybe TRBD2 (5 bases). V was pared by 8 bases and J by 8 bases, with 16 bases between. The CDR3 covers 13 residues. The germline CDR1 and CDR2 sequences are MDHEN and SYDVKM. The CDR3 loop reads CASCKGGWDEQFF. The CDR3 DNA reads TGTGCCAGCTGTAAAGGAGGTTGGGATGAGCAGTTCTTC.